The T cell receptor beta chain described here comes from a study of CD8 T cells in ankylosing spondylitis. Study observations and caveats: In synovial fluid and blood from reactive arthritis, some motif variants were previously reported. What seemed typical of ankylosing spondylitis blood was a TCR beta motif built from under 10 highly homologous variants. Clones linked to disease were reported to show significant enrichment in matched ankylosing spondylitis synovial fluid. A CD8+ phenotype characterized the disease-linked clones, which were relatively rare in peripheral blood.

This clonotype was picked up a small number of times. Its antigen is as yet unknown. This CDR3 region has 15 residues. The V gene's germline CDR1 is SQVTM and CDR2 ANQGSEA. V dropped 5 bases and J dropped 0 bases, with 11 bases sitting between them. A quantitative 5'-RACE method, one with molecular barcodes, was used to make TCR beta libraries. TCRdb re-analysed the 5' RACE reads in MiXCR, keeping a single row per CDR3 protein. This table holds 700,000 to 1,000,000 distinct CDR3 sequences, approximately 12% found once. The TCR was taken from a male donor with ankylosing spondylitis. Sequencing input: blood, either unsorted or a sorted T cell fraction (not recorded which). V usage is TRBV29-1 and J usage is TRBJ2-6, with D tentatively TRBD1 (5 bases). The chain's CDR3 is CSVSQGFSGANVLTF. The CDR3 coding sequence is TGCAGCGTTTCCCAGGGTTTCTCTGGGGCCAACGTCCTGACTTTC.